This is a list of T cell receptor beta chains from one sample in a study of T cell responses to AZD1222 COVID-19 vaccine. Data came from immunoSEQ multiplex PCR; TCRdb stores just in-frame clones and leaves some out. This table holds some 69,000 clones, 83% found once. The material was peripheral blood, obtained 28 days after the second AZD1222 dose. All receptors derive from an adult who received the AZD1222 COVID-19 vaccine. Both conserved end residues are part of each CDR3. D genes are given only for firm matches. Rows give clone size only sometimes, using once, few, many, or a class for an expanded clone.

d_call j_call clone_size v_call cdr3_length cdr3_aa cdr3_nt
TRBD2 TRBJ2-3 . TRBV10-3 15 CAISPGTRFADTQYF TGTGCCATCAGTCCCGGGACTAGATTCGCAGATACGCAGTATTTT
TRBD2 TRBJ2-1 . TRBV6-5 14 CASSYLAGNNEQFF TGTGCCAGCAGTTACCTAGCGGGGAACAATGAGCAGTTCTTC
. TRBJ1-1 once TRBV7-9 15 CASSPARGTNTEAFF TGTGCCAGCAGCCCGGCACGGGGGACGAACACTGAAGCTTTCTTT
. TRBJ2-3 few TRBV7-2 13 CASSLSGGDTQYF TGTGCCAGCAGCTTGAGTGGGGGAGATACGCAGTATTTT
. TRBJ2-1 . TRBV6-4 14 CASSAQQGITEQFF TGTGCCAGCAGTGCGCAACAGGGCATCACTGAGCAGTTCTTC
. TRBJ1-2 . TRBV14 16 CASSQDAIIRYYGYTF TGTGCCAGCAGCCAAGATGCTATCATCAGGTACTATGGCTACACCTTC
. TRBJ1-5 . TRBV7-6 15 CASSLSSGMNQPQHF TGTGCCAGCAGCTTGAGTTCCGGGATGAATCAGCCCCAGCATTTT
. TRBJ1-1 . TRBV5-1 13 CASRRGMNTEAFF TGCGCCAGCCGAAGGGGGATGAACACTGAAGCTTTCTTT
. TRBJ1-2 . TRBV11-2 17 CASSLDPGQLGDYGYTF TGTGCCAGCAGCTTAGACCCAGGACAGTTGGGCGACTATGGCTACACCTTC
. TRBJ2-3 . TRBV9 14 CASSVGGSADTQYF TGTGCCAGCAGCGTGGGGGGTAGCGCAGATACGCAGTATTTT
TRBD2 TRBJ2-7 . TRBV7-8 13 CASSFGRAEEQYF TGTGCCAGCAGCTTTGGGAGGGCCGAGGAGCAGTACTTC
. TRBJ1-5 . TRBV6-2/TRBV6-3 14 CASSYGQGSQPQHF TGTGCCAGCAGTTACGGGCAGGGCAGCCAGCCCCAGCATTTT
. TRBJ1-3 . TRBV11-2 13 CASSSSRGNTIYF TGTGCCAGCAGCTCCTCGAGGGGAAACACCATATATTTT
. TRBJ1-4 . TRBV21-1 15 CASSKDRGRGEKLFF TGTGCCAGCAGCAAAGACAGGGGGCGAGGTGAAAAACTGTTTTTT
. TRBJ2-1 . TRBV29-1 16 CSVMNGGAGGINEQFF TGCAGCGTTATGAACGGCGGTGCTGGGGGCATTAATGAGCAGTTCTTC
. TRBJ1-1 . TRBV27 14 CASSLVAMNTEAFF TGTGCCAGCAGTTTAGTAGCCATGAACACTGAAGCTTTCTTT
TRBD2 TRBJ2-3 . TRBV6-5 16 CASSYTLAGGPDTQYF TGTGCCAGCAGTTACACCTTAGCGGGAGGGCCAGATACGCAGTATTTT
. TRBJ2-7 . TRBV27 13 CASQTFDRGARYF TGTGCCAGCCAAACCTTTGATCGGGGGGCGCGATACTTC
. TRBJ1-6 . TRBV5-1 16 CASSLQTDLYNSPLHF TGCGCCAGCAGCCTTCAGACAGACCTGTATAATTCACCCCTCCACTTT
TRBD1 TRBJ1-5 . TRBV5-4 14 CASSIQGSNQPQHF TGTGCCAGCAGCATACAGGGGAGCAATCAGCCCCAGCATTTT